This T cell receptor beta chain was captured in a study of cytomegalovirus exposure and HLA in healthy donors. Study-wide findings and caveats: In a later analysis, a genetic analysis reported fewer productive-TCR N-insertions in an Asian-associated ancestry cluster than the cohort average. Clonal expansion, a later analysis showed, was greater in HLA-associated TCR beta chains than in equally common others.

A remark on this clone: Antigen unknown.

Germline loops: CDR1 SGHRS, CDR2 YFSETQ. V shed 1 base and J 4 bases; nucleotides not matched to a gene: 1. The CDR3 spans 13 residues. Primers included in the PCR were 60 Vbeta and 13 Jbeta primers. In the original analysis: Later work found approximately 87 million unique TCR beta chains, with approximately 12 million shared. The data were produced by immunoSEQ multiplex PCR, yet TCRdb's version contains in-frame clones alone and is incomplete. The V and J calls and clone size come from that table; D and trimming were worked out from the DNA. Of 75,000 to 95,000 clones in the sample, 84% were seen once.

The TCR comes from a woman in her late teens or twenties in good health and CMV-seropositive. The sample comprised PBMCs. This chain links TRBV5-1 with TRBJ1-1; 7 positions match TRBD1. CDR3: CASSLRDSTEAFF. DNA for the CDR3: TGCGCCAGCAGCTTGAGGGACAGCACTGAAGCTTTCTTT.